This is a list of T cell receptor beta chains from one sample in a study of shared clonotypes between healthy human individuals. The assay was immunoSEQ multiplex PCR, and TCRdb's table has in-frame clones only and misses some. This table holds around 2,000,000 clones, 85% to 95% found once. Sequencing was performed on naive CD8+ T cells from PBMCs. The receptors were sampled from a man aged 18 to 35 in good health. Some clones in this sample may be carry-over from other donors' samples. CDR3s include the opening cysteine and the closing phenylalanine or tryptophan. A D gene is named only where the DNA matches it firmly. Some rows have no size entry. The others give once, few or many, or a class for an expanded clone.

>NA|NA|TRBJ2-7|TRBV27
TGTGCCAGCAGTTTAGAGGGGATGTCCTACGAGCAGTACTTC
CASSLEGMSYEQYF
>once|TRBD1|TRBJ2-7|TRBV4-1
TGCGCCAGCAGCCAACTTTTACAGGGGAAGAATCCCTACGAGCAGTACTTC
CASSQLLQGKNPYEQYF
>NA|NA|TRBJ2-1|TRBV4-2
TGTGCCAGCAGCTTAGCGGACCTAAGCTCCTACAATGAGCAGTTCTTC
CASSLADLSSYNEQFF
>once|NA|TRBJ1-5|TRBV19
TGTGCCAGTAGTAGGGTCAGAGACATCAATCAGCCCCAGCATTTT
CASSRVRDINQPQHF
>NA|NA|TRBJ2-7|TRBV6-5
TGTGCCAGCAGTTACTCGGTCCCGGAGGAATCCTACGAGCAGTACTTC
CASSYSVPEESYEQYF
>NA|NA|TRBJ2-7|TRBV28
TGTGCCAGCAGTTTTTCAGAGGCGCCGTGGCAGTACTTC
CASSFSEAPWQYF
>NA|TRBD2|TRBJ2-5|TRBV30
TGTGCCTTGGGGGGTTTGAGCGGGAGGTACCAAGAGACCCAGTACTTC
CALGGLSGRYQETQYF
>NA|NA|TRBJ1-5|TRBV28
TGTGCCAGCAGCGATAGTGGTAGCAATCAGCCCCAGCATTTT
CASSDSGSNQPQHF
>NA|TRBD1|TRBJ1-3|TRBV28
TGTGCCAGCAGTGTCCGAGGGGGCGGTGGAAACACCATATATTTT
CASSVRGGGGNTIYF
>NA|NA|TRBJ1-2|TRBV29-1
TGCAGCGCCCAGGGGAGCTATGGCTACACCTTC
CSAQGSYGYTF
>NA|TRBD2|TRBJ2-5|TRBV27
TGTGCCAGCAGTTCAGCGGGGCAAGAGACCCAGTACTTC
CASSSAGQETQYF
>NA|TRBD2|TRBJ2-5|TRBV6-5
TGTGCCAGCCTGGAGCGGGGCCCCCAAGAGACCCAGTACTTC
CASLERGPQETQYF
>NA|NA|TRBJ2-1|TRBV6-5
TGTGCCAGCAGTTACCCCGGGGCGATCCGGGATGAGCAGTTCTTC
CASSYPGAIRDEQFF
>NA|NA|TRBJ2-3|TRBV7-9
TGTGCCAGCAGCCCGCGACGCGCCGGCACAGATACGCAGTATTTT
CASSPRRAGTDTQYF
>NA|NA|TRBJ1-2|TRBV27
TGTGCCAGCAGCCCACTTGGTCCGGACTATGGCTACACCTTC
CASSPLGPDYGYTF
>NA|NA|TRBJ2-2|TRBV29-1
TGCAGCGTTGAAAGGACCGGGGAGCTGTTTTTT
CSVERTGELFF
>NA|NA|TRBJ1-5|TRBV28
TGTGCCAGCAGCCCTGTGTTTAGCAGCAATCAGCCCCAGCATTTT
CASSPVFSSNQPQHF
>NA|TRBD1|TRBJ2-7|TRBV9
TGTGCCAGCAGCGTACGCGACAGGGAACACGAGCAGTACTTC
CASSVRDREHEQYF
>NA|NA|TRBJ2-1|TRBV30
TGTGCCTGGAGTTTCAGGACCGCATCGACCTACAATGAGCAGTTCTTC
CAWSFRTASTYNEQFF
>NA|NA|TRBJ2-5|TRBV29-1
TGCAGCGTTGTATTTTGGTTCCAAGAGACCCAGTACTTC
CSVVFWFQETQYF